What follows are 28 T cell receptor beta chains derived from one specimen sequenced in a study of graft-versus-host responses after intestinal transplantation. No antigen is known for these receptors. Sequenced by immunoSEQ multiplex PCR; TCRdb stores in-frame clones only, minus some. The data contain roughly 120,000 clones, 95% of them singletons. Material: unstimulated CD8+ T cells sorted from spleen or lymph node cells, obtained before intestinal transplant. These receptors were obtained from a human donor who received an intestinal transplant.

The CDR3 spells CASSQGYGYTF. CDR3 DNA: TGTGCCAGCAGCCAGGGCTATGGCTACACCTTC. The chain is built from TRBV7-9 and TRBJ1-2; weak D call: TRBD1 (5 bases). Germline values: CDR1 SEHNR, CDR2 FQNEAQ (reference sequence). The CDR3 length is 11 residues. V was shortened by 5 bases and J by 4 bases, with 5 bases between the two germline ends.

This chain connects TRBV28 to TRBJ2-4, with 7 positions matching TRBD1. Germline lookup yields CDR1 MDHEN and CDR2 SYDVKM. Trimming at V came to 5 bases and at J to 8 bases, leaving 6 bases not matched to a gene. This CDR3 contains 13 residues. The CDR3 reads CASSATGWDIQYF. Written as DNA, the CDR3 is TGTGCCAGCAGTGCGACAGGGTGGGACATTCAGTACTTC.

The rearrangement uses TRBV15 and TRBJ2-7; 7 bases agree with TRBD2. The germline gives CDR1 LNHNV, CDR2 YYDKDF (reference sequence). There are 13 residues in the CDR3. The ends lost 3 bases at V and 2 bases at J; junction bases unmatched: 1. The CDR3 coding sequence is TGTGCCACCAGCAGCGGGAGGACCTACGAGCAGTACTTC. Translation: CATSSGRTYEQYF.

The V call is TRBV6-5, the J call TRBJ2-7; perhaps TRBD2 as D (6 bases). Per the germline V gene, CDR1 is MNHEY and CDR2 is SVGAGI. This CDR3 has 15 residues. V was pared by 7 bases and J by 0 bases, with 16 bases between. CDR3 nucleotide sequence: TGTGCCAGCACCTTATTGTCAGCGGGCTCCTACGAGCAGTACTTC. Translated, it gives CASTLLSAGSYEQYF.

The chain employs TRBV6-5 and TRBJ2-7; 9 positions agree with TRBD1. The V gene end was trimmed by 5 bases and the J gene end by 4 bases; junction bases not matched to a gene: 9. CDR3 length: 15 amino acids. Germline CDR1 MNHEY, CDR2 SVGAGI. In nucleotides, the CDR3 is TGTGCCAGCAGTCAGTCGGGGACAGGGTGGTACGAGCAGTACTTC. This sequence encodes CASSQSGTGWYEQYF.

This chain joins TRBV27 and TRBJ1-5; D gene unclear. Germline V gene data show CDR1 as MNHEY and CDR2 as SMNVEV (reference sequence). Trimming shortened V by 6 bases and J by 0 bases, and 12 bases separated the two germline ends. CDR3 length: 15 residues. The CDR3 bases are TGTGCCAGCAGACCGGTGGGGAATAGCAATCAGCCCCAGCATTTT. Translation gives CASRPVGNSNQPQHF.

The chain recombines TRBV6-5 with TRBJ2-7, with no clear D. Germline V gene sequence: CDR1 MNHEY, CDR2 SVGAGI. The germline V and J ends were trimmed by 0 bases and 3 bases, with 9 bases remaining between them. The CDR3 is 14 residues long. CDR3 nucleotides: TGTGCCAGCAGTTACTCGATCGGAAACTACGAGCAGTACTTC. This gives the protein CASSYSIGNYEQYF.

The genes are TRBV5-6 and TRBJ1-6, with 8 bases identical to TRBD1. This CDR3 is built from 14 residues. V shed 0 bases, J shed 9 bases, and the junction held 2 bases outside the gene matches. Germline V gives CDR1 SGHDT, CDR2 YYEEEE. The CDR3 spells CASSLGTGTSPLHF. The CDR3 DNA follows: TGTGCCAGCAGCTTGGGGACAGGGACTTCACCCCTCCACTTT.

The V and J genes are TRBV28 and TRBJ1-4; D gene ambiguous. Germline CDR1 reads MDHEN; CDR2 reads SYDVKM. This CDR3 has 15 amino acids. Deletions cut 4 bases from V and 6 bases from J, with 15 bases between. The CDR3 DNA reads TGTGCCAGCAGTTCGGTGGACGAAAGATATGAAAAACTGTTTTTT. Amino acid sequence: CASSSVDERYEKLFF. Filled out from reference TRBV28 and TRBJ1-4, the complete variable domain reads DVKVTQSSRYLVKRTGEKVFLECVQDMDHENMFWYRQDPGLGLRLIYFSYDVKMKEKGDIPEGYSVSREKKERFSLILESASTNQTSMYLCASSSVDERYEKLFFGSGTQLSVL.

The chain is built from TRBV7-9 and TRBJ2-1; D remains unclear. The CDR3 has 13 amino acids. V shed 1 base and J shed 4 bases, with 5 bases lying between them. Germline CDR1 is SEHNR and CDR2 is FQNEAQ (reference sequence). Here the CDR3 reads CASSLDGYNEQFF. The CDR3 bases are TGTGCCAGCAGCTTAGACGGGTACAATGAGCAGTTCTTC.

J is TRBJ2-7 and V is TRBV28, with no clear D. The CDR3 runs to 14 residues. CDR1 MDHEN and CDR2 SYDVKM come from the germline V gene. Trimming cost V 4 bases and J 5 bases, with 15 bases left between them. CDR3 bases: TGTGCCAGCAGTTCGCGGTCCGGGCACCACGAGCAGTACTTC. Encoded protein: CASSSRSGHHEQYF.

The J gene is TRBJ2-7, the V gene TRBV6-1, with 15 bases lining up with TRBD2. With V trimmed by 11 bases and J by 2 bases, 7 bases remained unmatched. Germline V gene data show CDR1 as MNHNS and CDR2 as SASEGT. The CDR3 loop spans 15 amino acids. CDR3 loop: CAASGLAGGPYEQYF. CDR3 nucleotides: TGTGCCGCCTCTGGACTAGCGGGAGGGCCCTACGAGCAGTACTTC.

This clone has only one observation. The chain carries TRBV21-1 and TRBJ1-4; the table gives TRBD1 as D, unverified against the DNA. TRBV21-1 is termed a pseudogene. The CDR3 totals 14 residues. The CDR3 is CASFLGLENEKLFF. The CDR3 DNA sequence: TGTGCCAGCTTTCTGGGGCTAGAAAATGAAAAACTGTTTTTT.

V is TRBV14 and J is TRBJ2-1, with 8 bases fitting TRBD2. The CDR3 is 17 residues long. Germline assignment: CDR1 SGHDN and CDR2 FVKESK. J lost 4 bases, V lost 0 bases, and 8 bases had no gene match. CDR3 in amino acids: CASSQDWQREQYNEQFF. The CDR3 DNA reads TGTGCCAGCAGCCAAGATTGGCAGCGGGAGCAGTACAATGAGCAGTTCTTC.

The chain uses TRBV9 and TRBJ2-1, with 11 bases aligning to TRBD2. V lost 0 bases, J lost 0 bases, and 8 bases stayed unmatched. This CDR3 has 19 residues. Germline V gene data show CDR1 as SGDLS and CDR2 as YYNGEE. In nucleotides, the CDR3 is TGTGCCAGCAGCGTAGCTGCGACTAGCGGGAAGAGCTCCTACAATGAGCAGTTCTTC. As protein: CASSVAATSGKSSYNEQFF.

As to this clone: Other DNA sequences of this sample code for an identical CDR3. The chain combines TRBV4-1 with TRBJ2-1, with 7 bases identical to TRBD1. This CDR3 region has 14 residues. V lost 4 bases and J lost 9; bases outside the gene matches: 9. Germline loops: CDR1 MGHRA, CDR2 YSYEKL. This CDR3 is CASSPGQPSGEQFF. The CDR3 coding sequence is TGCGCCAGCAGCCCGGGACAGCCGTCAGGTGAGCAGTTCTTC.

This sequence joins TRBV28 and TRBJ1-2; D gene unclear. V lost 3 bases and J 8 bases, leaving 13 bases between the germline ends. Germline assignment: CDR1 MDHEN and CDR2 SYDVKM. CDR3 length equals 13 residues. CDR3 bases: TGTGCCAGCAGTTTGGTGGCGAAAAGGGGCTACACCTTC. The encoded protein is CASSLVAKRGYTF.

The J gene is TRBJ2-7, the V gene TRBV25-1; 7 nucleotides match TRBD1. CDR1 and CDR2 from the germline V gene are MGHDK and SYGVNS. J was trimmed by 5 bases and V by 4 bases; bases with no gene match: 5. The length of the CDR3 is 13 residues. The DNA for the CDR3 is TGTGCCAGCAGTGGGGGACAGCTCCACGAGCAGTACTTC. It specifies CASSGGQLHEQYF.

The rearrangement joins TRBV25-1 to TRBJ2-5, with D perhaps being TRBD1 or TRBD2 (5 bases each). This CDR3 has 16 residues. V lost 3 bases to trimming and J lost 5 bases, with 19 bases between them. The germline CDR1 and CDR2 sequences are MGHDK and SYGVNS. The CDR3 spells CASSDPGTAPGETQYF. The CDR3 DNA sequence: TGTGCCAGCAGTGACCCCGGGACGGCCCCAGGGGAGACCCAGTACTTC.

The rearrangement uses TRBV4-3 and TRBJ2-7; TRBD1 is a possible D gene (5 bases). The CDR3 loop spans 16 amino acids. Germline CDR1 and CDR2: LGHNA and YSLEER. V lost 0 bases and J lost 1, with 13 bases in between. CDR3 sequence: CASSQEVLYRSYEQYF. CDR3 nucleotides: TGCGCCAGCAGCCAAGAGGTACTATACAGGTCCTACGAGCAGTACTTC.

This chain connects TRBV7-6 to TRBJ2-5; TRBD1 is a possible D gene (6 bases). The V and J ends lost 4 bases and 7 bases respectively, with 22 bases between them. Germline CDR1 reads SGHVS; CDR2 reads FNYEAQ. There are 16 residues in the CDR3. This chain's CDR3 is CASSSRGDKKEGTQYF. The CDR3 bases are TGTGCCAGCAGCTCCCGTGGGGACAAAAAAGAGGGGACCCAGTACTTC.

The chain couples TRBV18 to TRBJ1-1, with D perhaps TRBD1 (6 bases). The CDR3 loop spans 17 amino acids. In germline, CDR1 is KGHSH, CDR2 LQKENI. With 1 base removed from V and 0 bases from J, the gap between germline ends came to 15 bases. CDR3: CASSPRRGGQMNTEAFF. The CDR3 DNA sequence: TGTGCCAGCTCACCACGAAGGGGGGGGCAAATGAACACTGAAGCTTTCTTT.

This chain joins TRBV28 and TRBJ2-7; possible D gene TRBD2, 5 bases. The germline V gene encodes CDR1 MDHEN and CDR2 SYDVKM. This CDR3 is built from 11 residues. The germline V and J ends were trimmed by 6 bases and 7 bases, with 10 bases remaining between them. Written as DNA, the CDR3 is TGTGCCAGCAGCCCTCAGCGGGAGCAGTACTTC. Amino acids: CASSPQREQYF.

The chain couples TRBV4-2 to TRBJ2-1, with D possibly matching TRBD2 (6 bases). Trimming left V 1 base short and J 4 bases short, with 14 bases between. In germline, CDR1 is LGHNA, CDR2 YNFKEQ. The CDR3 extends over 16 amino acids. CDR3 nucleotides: TGTGCCAGCAGCCAAGTATCGGGACTGACATACAATGAGCAGTTCTTC. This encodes CASSQVSGLTYNEQFF.

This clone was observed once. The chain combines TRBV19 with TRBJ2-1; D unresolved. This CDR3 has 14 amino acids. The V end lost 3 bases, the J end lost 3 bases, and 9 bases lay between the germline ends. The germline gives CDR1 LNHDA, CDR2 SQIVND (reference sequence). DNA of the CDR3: TGTGCCAGTAGTATCCGGGCCGACTACAATGAGCAGTTCTTC. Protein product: CASSIRADYNEQFF.

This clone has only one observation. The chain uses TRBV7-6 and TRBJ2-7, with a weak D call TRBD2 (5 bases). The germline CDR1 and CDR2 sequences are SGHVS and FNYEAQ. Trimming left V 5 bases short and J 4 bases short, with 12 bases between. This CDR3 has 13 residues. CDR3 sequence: CASSGGGGYEQYF. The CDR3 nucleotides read TGTGCCAGCAGCGGAGGTGGTGGGTACGAGCAGTACTTC. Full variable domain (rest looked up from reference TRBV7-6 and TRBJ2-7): GAGVSQSPRYKVTKRGQDVALRCDPISGHVSLYWYRQALGQGPEFLTYFNYEAQQDKSGLPNDRFSAERPEGSISTLTIQRTEQRDSAMYRCASSGGGGYEQYFGPGTRLTVT.

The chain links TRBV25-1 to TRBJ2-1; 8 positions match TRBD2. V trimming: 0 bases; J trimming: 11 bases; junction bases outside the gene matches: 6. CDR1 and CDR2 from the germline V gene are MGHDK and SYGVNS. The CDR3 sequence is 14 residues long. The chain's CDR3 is CASSEYRGGRQQFF. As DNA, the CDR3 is TGTGCCAGCAGTGAATATAGAGGCGGGAGGCAGCAGTTCTTC.

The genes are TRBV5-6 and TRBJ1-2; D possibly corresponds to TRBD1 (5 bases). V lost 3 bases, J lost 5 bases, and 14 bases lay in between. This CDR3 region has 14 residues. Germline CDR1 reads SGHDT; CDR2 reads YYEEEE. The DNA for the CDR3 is TGTGCCAGCAGCTCGGACACGGTGGTGTATGGCTACACCTTC. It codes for CASSSDTVVYGYTF.